The T cell receptor beta chain under discussion was sequenced for a study of T-cell reconstitution after alpha-beta-depleted transplantation in children. The TCRbeta library was prepared with unique molecular identifiers. TCRdb re-analysed the PCR reads in MiXCR, keeping a single row per CDR3 protein. The data show 500,000 to 600,000 distinct CDR3 sequences, with 15% to 20% seen just once and 2.5% to 3.5% held by the top ten. The CDR3 consists of 14 residues. Trimming at V came to 4 bases and at J to 9 bases, leaving 10 bases not matched to a gene. The germline V gene has CDR1 SGHRS and CDR2 YFSETQ. The chain recombines TRBV5-1 with TRBJ2-3; 8 nucleotides match TRBD2. Sequenced material: PBMCs from the stem cell graft donor, taken from the stem cell graft. The TCR sequence derives from a human donor who donated a stem cell graft to a child with acute lymphoblastic leukemia. The CDR3 nucleotides are TGCGCCAGCAGCCCCGCCGGGAGGGAGGGGACGCAGTATTTT. Translation gives CASSPAGREGTQYF.